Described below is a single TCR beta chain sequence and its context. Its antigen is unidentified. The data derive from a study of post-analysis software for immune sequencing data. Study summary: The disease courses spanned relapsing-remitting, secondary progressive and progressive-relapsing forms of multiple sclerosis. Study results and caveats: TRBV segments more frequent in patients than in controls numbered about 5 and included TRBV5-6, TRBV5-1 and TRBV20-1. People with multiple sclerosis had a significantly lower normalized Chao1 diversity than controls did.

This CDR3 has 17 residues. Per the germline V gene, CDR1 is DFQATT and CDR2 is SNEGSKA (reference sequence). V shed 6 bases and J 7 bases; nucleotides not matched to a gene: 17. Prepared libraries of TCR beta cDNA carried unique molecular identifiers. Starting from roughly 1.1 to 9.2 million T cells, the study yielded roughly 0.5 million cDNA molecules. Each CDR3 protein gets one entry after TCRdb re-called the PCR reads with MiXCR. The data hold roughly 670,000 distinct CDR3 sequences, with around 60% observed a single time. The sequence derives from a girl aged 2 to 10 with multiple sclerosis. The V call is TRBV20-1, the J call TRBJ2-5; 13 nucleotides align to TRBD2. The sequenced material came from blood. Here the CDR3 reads CSATGTSGISGSGTQYF. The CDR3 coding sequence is TGCAGTGCGACCGGGACTAGCGGGATATCAGGGTCGGGGACCCAGTACTTC.